The 21 T cell receptor beta chains presented below share a single source sample, sequenced in a study of T-cell memory formation after mild COVID-19 (dated by TCRdb to about 2021). Libraries came from 5' RACE. The listed sequencing device is Illumina NovaSeq 6000. The public sequencing data were trimmed at Q25 with fastp and processed into clonotypes with MiXCR by TCRdb, which kept only in-frame beta chains. Here each entry gathers all rows of one CDR3 protein and keeps the most common genes and DNA. The sample includes 560,000 or so distinct CDR3 sequences, with 17% observed a single time. The top ten clonotypes cover roughly 7.8% of the sample. The sample was PBMCs or a T cell subset sorted from them (not recorded which). These receptors all stem from an adult woman who had mild COVID-19 (a few samples of this study predate the infection). The sample titles of this study are shuffled in the database, so cell type and time point are left out; the donor was told from shared clones.

This clonotype has only a few counts. The chain couples TRBV5-5 to TRBJ1-1; weak D call: TRBD1 (6 bases). The CDR3 extends over 15 amino acids. Trimming stripped 0 bases from V and 1 base from J, with 10 bases between. Germline V gene lookup returns CDR1 SGHKS and CDR2 YYEKEE (reference sequence). CDR3 nucleotide sequence: TGTGCCAGCAGCTTGGAGCTGGGGGCGAACACTGAAGCTTTCTTT. Its protein is CASSLELGANTEAFF.

The chain combines TRBV4-3 with TRBJ2-2, with D perhaps TRBD2 (6 bases). In germline, CDR1 is LGHNA, CDR2 YSLEER. The ends were cut back, 5 bases at V and 7 bases at J, with 11 bases in the middle. The CDR3 runs 13 residues. The CDR3, as DNA: TGCGCCAGCAGCGAATTGCGGGGCGGGGAGCTGTTTTTT. Amino acids: CASSELRGGELFF.

In this sample, this clonotype turned up a few times. The chain combines TRBV16 with TRBJ2-3; D remains ambiguous. The CDR3 loop spans 16 amino acids. Germline CDR1 KGHSY, CDR2 FQNENV. V was cut by 1 base and J by 0 bases, with 11 bases left in between. The CDR3 loop is CASSQWVGSSTDTQYF. The CDR3 DNA follows: TGTGCCAGCAGCCAATGGGTGGGATCAAGCACAGATACGCAGTATTTT.

This chain connects TRBV18 to TRBJ1-1; tentative D call: TRBD1 (6 bases). Germline V lookup: CDR1 KGHSH, CDR2 LQKENI. The CDR3 runs to 13 residues. The V end was cut by 8 bases, the J end by 0 bases, with 10 bases between. The CDR3 nucleotides read TGTGCCAGCCGGGGGCAGATGAACACTGAAGCTTTCTTT. Protein product: CASRGQMNTEAFF. The full variable domain, its missing parts supplied by reference TRBV18 and TRBJ1-1, is NAGVMQNPRHLVRRRGQEARLRCSPMKGHSHVYWYRQLPEEGLKFMVYLQKENIIDESGMPKERFSAEFPKEGPSILRIQQVVRGDSAAYFCASRGQMNTEAFFGQGTRLTVV.

V is TRBV6-5 and J is TRBJ1-1; D is ambiguous. The CDR3 sequence is 14 residues long. Germline V gene data show CDR1 as MNHEY and CDR2 as SVGAGI. Trimming left V 8 bases short and J 3 bases short, with 16 bases between. The DNA for the CDR3 is TGTGCCAGCGGTGTTGGCCCAGTGGACACTGAAGCTTTCTTT. Residues: CASGVGPVDTEAFF.

This clonotype has more than one count but fewer than ten. The chain is built from TRBV13 and TRBJ2-4; 13 nucleotides match TRBD2. The CDR3 is 19 amino acids. The junction had 16 bases not matched to a gene; V was cut back by 3 bases and J by 8 bases. The germline V gene has CDR1 PRHDT and CDR2 FYEKMQ (reference sequence). This chain's CDR3 is CASSFTTSGGAGPSDIQYF. The CDR3 coding sequence is TGTGCCAGCAGCTTCACCACTAGCGGGGGGGCCGGGCCCAGTGACATTCAGTACTTC.

V and J are TRBV5-1 and TRBJ1-6; D is perhaps TRBD1 (5 bases). V lost 4 bases to trimming and J lost 11 bases, with 19 bases between them. From germline, CDR1 is SGHRS and CDR2 YFSETQ. The CDR3 runs to 15 residues. CDR3 residues: CASSLADWGSTPLHF. The CDR3 region has the DNA TGCGCCAGCAGCCTAGCGGACTGGGGGTCGACACCCCTCCACTTT.

Only a few counts were recorded for this clonotype. The rearrangement joins TRBV20-1 to TRBJ2-3; TRBD1 is a possible D gene (6 bases). This CDR3 region has 16 residues. Between the trimmed V and J ends, which lost 0 bases and 6 bases, there was a span of 19 bases. CDR1 and CDR2 from the germline V gene are DFQATT and SNEGSKA (reference sequence). This CDR3 is CSARDLQGQALDTQYF. In DNA, the CDR3 is TGCAGTGCTAGAGATCTACAGGGTCAGGCGTTGGATACGCAGTATTTT.

This clonotype has more than one count but fewer than ten. The chain joins TRBV7-8 to TRBJ2-7, with a tentative D call TRBD2 (6 bases). The CDR3 is 16 residues long. Trimming left V 5 bases short and J 6 bases short, with 23 bases between. Germline values: CDR1 SGHVS, CDR2 FQNEAQ. DNA of the CDR3: TGTGCCAGCAGCCATAGCGGCAGGGAGATCGGGTTCGAGCAGTACTTC. Its protein product is CASSHSGREIGFEQYF.

The chain carries TRBV4-2 and TRBJ2-3, with TRBD2 as a possible D gene (5 bases). Germline V gene sequence: CDR1 LGHNA, CDR2 YNFKEQ. The CDR3 loop spans 17 amino acids. V shed 1 base and J shed 3 bases, with 17 bases lying between them. The CDR3 sequence: CASSQVLASDSTDTQYF. Written as DNA, the CDR3 is TGTGCCAGCAGCCAAGTGTTAGCGTCGGATTCGACAGATACGCAGTATTTT.

The chain has TRBV9 and TRBJ1-2; D might be TRBD1 (6 bases). From germline, CDR1 is SGDLS and CDR2 YYNGEE. The V gene lost 3 bases and the J gene lost 1 base, with 7 bases spanning the gap. CDR3 length equals 13 residues. The CDR3 spells CASSADSNYGYTF. The CDR3 bases are TGTGCCAGCAGCGCGGACAGTAACTATGGCTACACCTTC.

This clonotype was counted only a few times. The V and J genes are TRBV7-3 and TRBJ2-2; D may correspond to TRBD1 or TRBD2 (5 bases each). CDR1 is SGHTA and CDR2 is FQGTGA in the germline V gene. Trimming removed 3 bases from V and 2 bases from J, with 13 bases in between. The CDR3 is 16 residues long. The CDR3 nucleotides read TGTGCCAGCAGCTTTTCCGGGGCAGCTAACACCGGGGAGCTGTTTTTT. Amino acid sequence: CASSFSGAANTGELFF. Variable domain in full (rest from reference TRBV7-3 and TRBJ2-2): GAGVSQTPSNKVTEKGKYVELRCDPISGHTALYWYRQSLGQGPEFLIYFQGTGAADDSGLPNDRFFAVRPEGSVSTLKIQRTERGDSAVYLCASSFSGAANTGELFFGEGSRLTVL.

V gene TRBV3-1 combines with J gene TRBJ2-2, with a weak D call TRBD2 (6 bases). The germline CDR1 and CDR2 sequences are LGHDT and YNNKEL (reference sequence). The CDR3 runs 14 residues. Trimming removed 6 bases from V and 0 bases from J, with 8 bases in between. The CDR3 reads CASRRLANTGELFF. In DNA form, the CDR3 reads TGTGCCAGCAGAAGACTAGCGAACACCGGGGAGCTGTTTTTT. The full variable domain, in which reference TRBV3-1 and TRBJ2-2 provide the parts outside the CDR3, is DTAVSQTPKYLVTQMGNDKSIKCEQNLGHDTMYWYKQDSKKFLKIMFSYNNKELIINETVPNRFSPKSPDKAHLNLHINSLELGDSAVYFCASRRLANTGELFFGEGSRLTVL.

The chain couples TRBV5-5 to TRBJ1-1, with D possibly matching TRBD1 (5 bases). Germline-derived CDR1 and CDR2 are SGHKS and YYEKEE (reference sequence). This CDR3 region has 15 residues. Trimming stripped 4 bases from V and 4 bases from J, with 17 bases between. Here the CDR3 reads CASSPWSGETTEAFF. DNA of the CDR3: TGTGCCAGCAGCCCGTGGTCGGGGGAGACCACTGAAGCTTTCTTT.

The chain couples TRBV19 to TRBJ2-1; no reliable D call. This CDR3 contains 13 residues. Germline lookup yields CDR1 LNHDA and CDR2 SQIVND (reference sequence). V lost 7 bases, J lost 4 bases, and 11 bases lay in between. Written as DNA, the CDR3 is TGTGCCAGTACCAAAACGGATTACAATGAGCAGTTCTTC. Protein product: CASTKTDYNEQFF. The full variable domain, in which reference TRBV19 and TRBJ2-1 provide the parts outside the CDR3, is DGGITQSPKYLFRKEGQNVTLSCEQNLNHDAMYWYRQDPGQGLRLIYYSQIVNDFQKGDIAEGYSVSREKKESFPLTVTSAQKNPTAFYLCASTKTDYNEQFFGPGTRLTVL.

This clonotype has more than one count but fewer than ten. The rearrangement joins TRBV18 to TRBJ2-1; the D gene is possibly TRBD2 (5 bases). The V end was cut by 6 bases, the J end by 9 bases, with 21 bases between. Germline V gives CDR1 KGHSH, CDR2 LQKENI. This CDR3 has 15 amino acids. The CDR3 protein is CASSSLGRARSEQFF. The CDR3, as DNA: TGTGCCAGCTCCTCCCTAGGGAGAGCCCGGAGTGAGCAGTTCTTC.

The V gene is TRBV6-5, the J gene TRBJ2-1, with D tentatively TRBD2 (5 bases). Germline loops: CDR1 MNHEY, CDR2 SVGAGI. Between the trimmed V and J ends, which lost 8 bases and 0 bases, there was a span of 14 bases. The CDR3 sequence is 15 residues long. CDR3 sequence (DNA): TGTGCCAGCGGATACGATCGGGGCTCCTACAATGAGCAGTTCTTC. Translation: CASGYDRGSYNEQFF.

The chain uses TRBV3-1 and TRBJ2-3; D unresolved. V gave up 1 base and J gave up 2 bases, with 7 bases separating them. Germline CDR1 is LGHDT and CDR2 is YNNKEL (reference sequence). The CDR3 consists of 14 residues. The CDR3 is CASSQGWDTDTQYF. The CDR3 nucleotides read TGTGCCAGCAGCCAAGGGTGGGACACAGATACGCAGTATTTT.

This clonotype was seen a handful of times. The genes are TRBV11-3 and TRBJ2-2; 9 bases are a match to TRBD1. There are 14 residues in the CDR3. Trimming removed 5 bases from V and 5 bases from J; junction bases left unmatched: 3. The germline gives CDR1 SGHNT, CDR2 YENEEA. This CDR3 reads CASSHRGLTGELFF. The CDR3 nucleotides are TGTGCCAGCAGCCACAGGGGGCTAACCGGGGAGCTGTTTTTT.

The rearrangement uses TRBV6-5 and TRBJ1-1; no definite D call. V lost 1 base to trimming and J lost 1 base, with 7 bases between them. Per the germline V gene, CDR1 is MNHEY and CDR2 is SVGAGI. This CDR3 is built from 14 residues. The CDR3, as DNA: TGTGCCAGCAGTTACTTGGAGGCGAACACTGAAGCTTTCTTT. It codes for CASSYLEANTEAFF.

This clonotype occurred a few times. The chain links TRBV7-2 to TRBJ2-5; D unclear. The CDR3 is 15 residues long. Trimming took off 0 bases at V and 5 bases at J, with 13 bases between the two ends. CDR1 and CDR2 from the germline V gene are SGHTA and FQGNSA. In DNA, the CDR3 is TGTGCCAGCAGCTTAGCGCATGGGGTAGGGGAGACCCAGTACTTC. Amino acids: CASSLAHGVGETQYF.